Below are 27 T cell receptor beta chains sequenced from a single sample in a study of T cell responses to AZD1222 COVID-19 vaccine. Libraries were prepared by immunoSEQ multiplex PCR; TCRdb keeps only in-frame clonotypes and omits some of them. In the table there are some 160,000 clones, roughly 88% of which are singletons. Sequenced material: peripheral blood, taken 28 days after the second AZD1222 dose. The receptor set was obtained from an adult who received the AZD1222 COVID-19 vaccine.

The CDR3 DNA follows: TGTGCCAGCAGCTTAGGGGAGGCTAGCGGGAGAACCGAGCAGTACTTC. The encoded protein is CASSLGEASGRTEQYF. This sequence joins TRBV7-9 and TRBJ2-7; 10 positions match TRBD2. The CDR3 length is 16 residues. V dropped 1 base and J dropped 6; count of bases not matched to a gene: 9. Per the germline V gene, CDR1 is SEHNR and CDR2 is FQNEAQ (reference sequence).

In this sample, this clone turned up once. The rearrangement links TRBV4-2 to TRBJ1-6, with D maybe TRBD1 (6 bases). V was shortened by 1 base and J by 2 bases, with 9 bases between the two germline ends. The CDR3 has 16 amino acids. CDR1 is LGHNA and CDR2 is YNFKEQ in the germline V gene. CDR3 sequence: CASSQGPGAYNSPLHF. In DNA form, the CDR3 reads TGTGCCAGCAGCCAAGGGCCAGGGGCCTATAATTCACCCCTCCACTTT.

This sequence joins TRBV3-1 (or the pseudogene TRBV3-2) and TRBJ2-1; 10 bases agree with TRBD2. V was pared by 0 bases and J by 8 bases, with 10 bases of the junction left unmatched. CDR3 length: 17 amino acids. Germline CDR1 reads LGHDT; CDR2 reads YNNKEL (reference sequence). Here the CDR3 reads CASSQDLQREGRHEQFF. In nucleotides, the CDR3 is TGTGCCAGCAGCCAAGATCTTCAGCGGGAGGGGAGACATGAGCAGTTCTTC.

V is TRBV30 and J is TRBJ1-1; D not certain. V lost 2 bases, J lost 6 bases, and 7 bases lay in between. CDR1 and CDR2 from the germline V gene are GTSNPN and SVGIG (reference sequence). This CDR3 contains 11 residues. The DNA for the CDR3 is TGTGCCTGGAGTAGGGAACCTGAAGCTTTCTTT. Protein sequence: CAWSREPEAFF.

This rearrangement joins TRBV27 to TRBJ1-1, with D perhaps matching TRBD1 (6 bases). With 3 bases removed from V and 4 bases from J, the gap between germline ends came to 12 bases. Germline V gives CDR1 MNHEY, CDR2 SMNVEV (reference sequence). The CDR3 extends over 14 amino acids. The DNA for the CDR3 is TGTGCCAGCAGTTTGGGGGGCAGGGCCACTGAAGCTTTCTTT. This encodes CASSLGGRATEAFF.

The J gene is TRBJ2-1, the V gene TRBV11-3, with 7 positions matching TRBD2. Germline V gene lookup returns CDR1 SGHNT and CDR2 YENEEA. There are 14 residues in the CDR3. J lost 8 bases, V lost 1 base, and 5 bases had no gene match. CDR3 protein: CASSLGAGVYEQFF. In nucleotides, the CDR3 is TGTGCCAGCAGCTTAGGGGCGGGAGTATATGAGCAGTTCTTC. Based on the CDR3 plus reference TRBV11-3 and TRBJ2-1, the full variable domain is EAGVVQSPRYKIIEKKQPVAFWCNPISGHNTLYWYLQNLGQGPELLIRYENEEAVDDSQLPKDRFSAERLKGVDSTLKIQPAELGDSAVYLCASSLGAGVYEQFFGPGTRLTVL.

The rearrangement links TRBV29-1 to TRBJ2-7; no reliable D call. Per germline, CDR1 SQVTM and CDR2 ANQGSEA. V lost 2 bases, J lost 3 bases, and 8 bases lay in between. There are 12 residues in the CDR3. For the CDR3, the DNA is TGCAGCGTTGAAACGACTTACTACGAGCAGTACTTC. It is translated as CSVETTYYEQYF.

Of note for this clone: At one of its ends the junction is not consistent with the germline gene, which may arise from a read error. The chain recombines TRBV7-7 with TRBJ2-7; 10 bases fit TRBD1. Germline V gene sequence: CDR1 SSHAT, CDR2 FNYEAQ (reference sequence). This CDR3 is 15 amino acids long. In DNA form, the CDR3 reads TGTGCTAGCACCCCCTCGCGGGACAGGGGTTACGAGCAGTACTTC. Translating gives CASTPSRDRGYEQYF.

The chain recombines TRBV7-6 with TRBJ2-5, with 11 positions matching TRBD2. V dropped 1 base and J dropped 0; count of bases not matched to a gene: 4. CDR1 and CDR2 (germline): SGHVS, FNYEAQ. CDR3 length: 17 residues. The CDR3 DNA reads TGTGCCAGCAGCTTAGTGGGACTAGCGGCAAACCAAGAGACCCAGTACTTC. It yields the protein CASSLVGLAANQETQYF.

V and J are TRBV10-3 and TRBJ1-3; D gene unclear. The ends were cut back, 10 bases at V and 2 bases at J, with 15 bases in the middle. Per germline, CDR1 ENHRY and CDR2 SYGVKD. The CDR3 covers 14 residues. CDR3 in amino acids: CATSIVPPGNTIYF. The CDR3, as DNA: TGTGCCACATCAATTGTGCCCCCTGGAAACACCATATATTTT.

The chain couples TRBV6-2 or TRBV6-3 to TRBJ1-5; no clear D. Germline V gene lookup returns CDR1 MNHEY and CDR2 SVGEGT. The CDR3 consists of 14 residues. Trimming took off 2 bases at V and 3 bases at J, with 8 bases between the two ends. The CDR3 DNA follows: TGTGCCAGCAGTTACGGCACAGACAATCAGCCCCAGCATTTT. It codes for CASSYGTDNQPQHF.

This sequence joins TRBV9 and TRBJ1-1, with no clear D. V was trimmed by 0 bases and J by 1 base, leaving 10 bases between them. The CDR3 length is 15 residues. Per germline, CDR1 SGDLS and CDR2 YYNGEE. The CDR3 DNA reads as TGTGCCAGCAGCGTAGATCCGGGAGGGAACACTGAAGCTTTCTTT. Translating gives CASSVDPGGNTEAFF.

The J gene is TRBJ1-4, the V gene TRBV18; D uncertain. Germline V gene data show CDR1 as KGHSH and CDR2 as LQKENI. The V and J ends lost 8 bases and 7 bases respectively, with 14 bases between them. This CDR3 spans 13 amino acids. CDR3 region: CASGAGVGEKLFF. CDR3 nucleotide sequence: TGTGCCAGCGGAGCCGGGGTCGGTGAAAAACTGTTTTTT.

This rearrangement joins TRBV5-1 to TRBJ2-7, with 7 bases fitting TRBD2. Germline V lookup: CDR1 SGHRS, CDR2 YFSETQ. V was pared by 0 bases and J by 3 bases, with 6 bases of the junction left unmatched. This CDR3 has 15 amino acids. The CDR3 DNA sequence: TGCGCCAGCAGCTTGGAGTCGCGGGGGAACTACGAGCAGTACTTC. This encodes CASSLESRGNYEQYF. Complete variable domain (other parts from reference TRBV5-1 and TRBJ2-7): KAGVTQTPRYLIKTRGQQVTLSCSPISGHRSVSWYQQTPGQGLQFLFEYFSETQRNKGNFPGRFSGRQFSNSRSEMNVSTLELGDSALYLCASSLESRGNYEQYFGPGTRLTVT.

The chain recombines TRBV7-3 with TRBJ2-2; 7 positions agree with TRBD2. This CDR3 has 16 amino acids. CDR1 is SGHTA and CDR2 is FQGTGA in the germline V gene. V lost 4 bases to trimming and J lost 5 bases; unmatched junction nucleotides: 10. In DNA form, the CDR3 reads TGTGCCAGCAGCTACTCCGTGGGGAGGGGAACCGGGGAGCTGTTTTTT. As protein: CASSYSVGRGTGELFF.

The chain uses TRBV5-6 and TRBJ2-7, with TRBD2 matching 10 bases. The ends lost 4 bases at V and 4 bases at J; junction bases unmatched: 5. The CDR3 is made up of 14 amino acids. Germline V gene sequence: CDR1 SGHDT, CDR2 YYEEEE. This CDR3 reads CASSVGLAEYEQYF. CDR3 bases: TGTGCCAGCAGCGTCGGACTAGCGGAATACGAGCAGTACTTC.

The chain couples TRBV19 to TRBJ1-2; 8 nucleotides agree with TRBD1. Germline-derived CDR1 and CDR2 are LNHDA and SQIVND (reference sequence). V gave up 6 bases and J gave up 4 bases; unmatched junction bases: 4. This CDR3 contains 13 residues. CDR3 DNA sequence: TGTGCCAGTAGAACAGACAGGGGCTATGGCTACACCTTC. Protein: CASRTDRGYGYTF.

The chain links TRBV6-5 to TRBJ1-1; no clear D. This CDR3 is built from 15 residues. From germline, CDR1 is MNHEY and CDR2 SVGAGI. V was trimmed by 5 bases and J by 5 bases, leaving 18 bases between them. CDR3: CASSNGPISQTEAFF. DNA of the CDR3: TGTGCCAGCAGTAACGGACCGATATCGCAGACTGAAGCTTTCTTT.

The CDR3: CASSFFRANYGYTF. The CDR3 DNA reads as TGTGCCAGCAGCTTTTTCAGAGCTAACTATGGCTACACCTTC. The V call is TRBV7-9, the J call TRBJ1-2; no reliable D call. V dropped 3 bases and J dropped 0 bases, with 8 bases sitting between them. The CDR3 runs 14 residues. Germline V CDR1 and CDR2: SEHNR, FQNEAQ (reference sequence).

This clone has only a few counts. The V call is TRBV2, the J call TRBJ1-1; D is uncertain. Germline CDR1 is SNHLY and CDR2 is FYNNEI. V was cut by 2 bases and J by 0 bases, with 10 bases left in between. The CDR3 contains 15 residues. The CDR3 here is CASSELGALNTEAFF. CDR3 nucleotides: TGTGCCAGCAGTGAATTAGGAGCCCTGAACACTGAAGCTTTCTTT. Using reference TRBV2 and TRBJ1-1 for the parts outside the CDR3, the full variable domain is EPEVTQTPSHQVTQMGQEVILRCVPISNHLYFYWYRQILGQKVEFLVSFYNNEISEKSEIFDDQFSVERPDGSNFTLKIRSTKLEDSAMYFCASSELGALNTEAFFGQGTRLTVV.

The V gene is TRBV6-5, the J gene TRBJ1-3; 7 bases line up with TRBD1. The CDR3 contains 15 residues. Losses at the gene ends were 8 bases for V and 0 bases for J; bases not matched to a gene: 7. CDR1 is MNHEY, CDR2 SVGAGI, per germline. CDR3 region: CASCRGTASGNTIYF. As DNA, the CDR3 is TGTGCCAGCTGCCGGGGGACAGCCTCTGGAAACACCATATATTTT.

The chain carries TRBV6-6 and TRBJ1-5; D uncertain. CDR1 is MNHNY and CDR2 is SVGAGI in the germline V gene (reference sequence). This CDR3 contains 13 residues. The ends were cut back, 2 bases at V and 6 bases at J, with 8 bases in the middle. CDR3 sequence: CASSYDGAQPQHF. The CDR3 bases are TGTGCCAGCAGTTACGATGGAGCTCAGCCCCAGCATTTT.

The CDR3 DNA follows: TGTGCCAGTAGTACAACGTACGGTGTGGAGACCCAGTACTTC. The encoded protein is CASSTTYGVETQYF. The rearrangement joins TRBV19 to TRBJ2-5; no clear D gene. The CDR3 is 14 amino acids. The V end lost 4 bases, the J end lost 5 bases, and 14 bases lay between the germline ends. Per germline, CDR1 LNHDA and CDR2 SQIVND (reference sequence).

V and J are TRBV6-5 and TRBJ2-2; weak D call: TRBD2 (7 bases). The V end was cut by 5 bases, the J end by 4 bases, with 14 bases between. This CDR3 is built from 15 residues. Germline V CDR1 and CDR2: MNHEY, SVGAGI. The CDR3: CASSRSGGPTGELFF. The CDR3 DNA sequence: TGTGCCAGCAGTCGCTCCGGGGGGCCCACCGGGGAGCTGTTTTTT.

This clone is a singleton in its sample. The chain joins TRBV6-5 to TRBJ1-2; no firm D call. V gave up 6 bases and J gave up 5 bases, with 13 bases separating them. This CDR3 has 13 residues. Germline values: CDR1 MNHEY, CDR2 SVGAGI. CDR3 amino acids: CASRPSHGYGYTF. DNA of the CDR3: TGTGCCAGCAGACCCTCACACGGGTATGGCTACACCTTC.

The genes are TRBV10-3 and TRBJ2-1; D is tentatively TRBD1 or TRBD2 (5 bases each). Germline values: CDR1 ENHRY, CDR2 SYGVKD. This CDR3 spans 12 amino acids. V lost 2 bases and J 13 bases, leaving 12 bases between the germline ends. The CDR3 DNA follows: TGTGCCATCAGTGAGCCTAACGGGGCCCAGTTCTTC. Its protein product is CAISEPNGAQFF.

The chain joins TRBV6-4 to TRBJ1-6; no clear D. The germline CDR1 and CDR2 sequences are MRHNA and SNTAGT. The V end lost 4 bases, the J end lost 7 bases, and 14 bases lay between the germline ends. This CDR3 has 15 amino acids. CDR3 DNA: TGTGCCAGCAGTGTGGAACTAGCCCAGAATTCACCCCTCCACTTT. This codes for CASSVELAQNSPLHF.